This T cell receptor (beta chain) appears in the sequencing data of a study of blood T cell repertoires in COVID-19. Study information: Nucleic acid was either cDNA or gDNA, and it came from T cells, B-cell-depleted T cells, or PBMCs.

Only a few counts were recorded for this clone. Authors' processing steps: Amplification of reference gene primers was used by the study to estimate nucleated cell counts. Sequencing used immunoSEQ multiplex PCR; TCRdb keeps in-frame clones, though not all of them. From that table come the V and J calls and clone size; the DNA was used to work out D and trimming. The sample holds about 140,000 clones; less than 80% are singletons and the top ten take around 4.8%. Germline V gene sequence: CDR1 WSHSY, CDR2 SAAADI. The ends were cut back, 5 bases at V and 0 bases at J, with 11 bases in the middle. The CDR3 has 15 amino acids.

The V and J genes are TRBV10-2 and TRBJ1-5; D may be TRBD1 (5 bases). The origin of this receptor is an elderly woman with active or convalescent COVID-19. The sequenced sample consisted of peripheral blood. CDR3 in amino acids: CASSPPGLSNQPQHF. In nucleotides, the CDR3 is TGCGCCAGCAGTCCCCCGGGACTTAGCAATCAGCCCCAGCATTTT.